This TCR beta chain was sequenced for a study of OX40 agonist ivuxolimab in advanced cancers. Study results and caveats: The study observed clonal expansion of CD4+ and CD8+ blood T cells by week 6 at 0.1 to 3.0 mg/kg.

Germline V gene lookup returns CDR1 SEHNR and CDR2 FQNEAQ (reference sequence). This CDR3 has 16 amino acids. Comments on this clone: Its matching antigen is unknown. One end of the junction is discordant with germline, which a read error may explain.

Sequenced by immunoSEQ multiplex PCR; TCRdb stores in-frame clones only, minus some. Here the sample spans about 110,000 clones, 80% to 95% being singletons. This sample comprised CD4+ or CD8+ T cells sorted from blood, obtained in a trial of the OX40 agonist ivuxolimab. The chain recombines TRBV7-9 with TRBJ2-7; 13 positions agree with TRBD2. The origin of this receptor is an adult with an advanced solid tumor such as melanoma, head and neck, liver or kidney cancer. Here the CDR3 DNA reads TGTGCCAGCAGCCTCACTAGCGGGGGGGCAGCAGATCAGCCCCTCTTC. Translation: CASSLTSGGAADQPLF.